The text below deals with one TCR beta chain. Its antigen remains unidentified. No base-level quality is on record; no much larger clone is a single base apart. TRB sequencing was run on genomic DNA with either the immunoSEQ assay at survey resolution or the hsTCRB kit. From the authors' description of their analysis: Initial read processing used immunoSEQ software, and repertoire analyses used the LymphoSeq R package. For each TRB dataset, clonality was calculated as 1 minus normalized Shannon entropy, and the Gini coefficient was computed as well. To infer phenotypes in unsorted samples, TRB sequences from sorted subsets of the recipient or donor were mapped onto unsorted samples from the same recipient. The source is immuneACCESS, and TCRdb retained only in-frame sequences with V and J called. Part of the clones is not carried over; for the studies checked, unresolved V genes explain less than half of this, and the remainder is unexplained. The V and J calls and the clone size are those of that table, but D and trimming were determined from the DNA. For this sample the table gives 30,000 to 45,000 clones, of which around 78% were detected only once. In total, the top ten clones hold around 8.1% of the sample.

This record belongs to a study of T cells after posttransplantation cyclophosphamide listed by TCRdb under 2016. Background on the whole study: Using TRB sequencing, the study followed how the T cell repertoire rebuilt after myeloablative bone marrow transplantation with posttransplantation cyclophosphamide given as GVHD prophylaxis. Antigen receptor sequencing covered samples from some 35 PTCy-treated patients and approximately 15 of their related bone marrow donors. Blood from every one of the roughly 30 PTCy patients who had 1-year posttransplant specimens underwent TRB sequencing. Up to roughly 3 additional blood samples from 2 to 5.2 years after transplant were also TRB-sequenced in 3 patients, as was pretransplant blood from a handful of patients. Because TRA and TRB clonality were tightly correlated in fewer than ten samples, subsequent TCR analyses were focused on TRB only. Public TRB sequences were compared against a database of over 3,000 sequences linked to responses to pathogens, tumor antigens, self-antigens and alloantigens. The paper as a whole reports these results and caveats: Across over 40 patients, TRB clonality was highly associated with recipient CMV seropositivity and CMV reactivation, and PTCy diversity was similar to diversity in CNI/methotrexate controls. The TRB repertoires of T cells infiltrating skin or the GI tract showed only limited overlap with the TRB repertoires found in blood. Donor-recipient similarity was low at 1-2 months but rose over the first year, and later blood repertoires were often dominated by donor CD8+ memory clones.

From V the trimming removes 8 bases and from J it removes 3 bases, while the gene matches leave 7 bases of the junction unaccounted for. The germline V gene encodes CDR1 SEHNR and CDR2 FQNEAQ (reference sequence). The CDR3 runs 15 amino acids, cysteine and phenylalanine included. Only the CDR3 region is kept as DNA, spanning 45 bases read in frame from base 1. The treatment or condition label corresponds to: high-dose cyclophosphamide on days +3 and +4 as single-agent GVHD prophylaxis. Patients in the PTCy group got busulfan and fludarabine conditioning, a marrow graft from a related or unrelated donor, and cyclophosphamide on days +3 and +4. PTCy-treated patients came from a prospective multi-institutional clinical trial. Mononuclear cells from peripheral blood and bone marrow were separated by Ficoll-Hypaque density centrifugation and then cryopreserved. FACS on a FACSAria II was used to sort CD4+ and CD8+ T cells, including the naive and memory subsets.

This receptor was obtained from a female patient in her forties who received an allogeneic stem cell transplant from a related donor, was CMV-positive, and had no GVHD. Some T cells may have been brought in with the graft after a transplant. Sequenced here: CD4+ T cells sorted from blood, sampled approximately 2,000 days after a stem cell transplant with posttransplant cyclophosphamide. The rearranged segments are TRBV7-9 and TRBJ2-3, with 11 bases aligning to TRBD1. Here the CDR3 is given as CASGTGTGGTDTQYF. The DNA sequence is TGTGCCAGCGGAACCGGGACAGGGGGAACAGATACGCAGTATTTT.